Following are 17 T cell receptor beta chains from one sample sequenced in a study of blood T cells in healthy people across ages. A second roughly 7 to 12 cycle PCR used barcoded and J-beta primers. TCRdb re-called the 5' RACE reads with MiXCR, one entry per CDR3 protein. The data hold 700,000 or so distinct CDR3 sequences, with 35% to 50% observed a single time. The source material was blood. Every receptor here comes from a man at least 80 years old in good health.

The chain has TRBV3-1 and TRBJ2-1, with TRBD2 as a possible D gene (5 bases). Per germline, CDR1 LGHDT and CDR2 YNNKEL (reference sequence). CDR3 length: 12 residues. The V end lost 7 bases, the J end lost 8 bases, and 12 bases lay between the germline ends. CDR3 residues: CASTRTGYEQFF. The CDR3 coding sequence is TGTGCCAGCACCAGAACGGGGTATGAGCAGTTCTTC.

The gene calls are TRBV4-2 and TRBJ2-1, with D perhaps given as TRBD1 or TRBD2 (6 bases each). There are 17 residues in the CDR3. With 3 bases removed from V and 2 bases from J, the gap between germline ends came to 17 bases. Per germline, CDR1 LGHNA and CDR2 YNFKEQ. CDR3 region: CASSQVGGSTPYNEQFF. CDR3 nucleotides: TGTGCCAGCAGCCAGGTAGGGGGGTCCACACCCTACAATGAGCAGTTCTTC.

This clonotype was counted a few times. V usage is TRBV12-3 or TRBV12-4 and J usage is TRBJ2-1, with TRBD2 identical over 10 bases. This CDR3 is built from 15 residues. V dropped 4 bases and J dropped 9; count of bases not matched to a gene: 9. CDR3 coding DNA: TGTGCCAGCAGTTCAGCGGGGGGGCAAGAGGGTGAGCAGTTCTTC. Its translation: CASSSAGGQEGEQFF.

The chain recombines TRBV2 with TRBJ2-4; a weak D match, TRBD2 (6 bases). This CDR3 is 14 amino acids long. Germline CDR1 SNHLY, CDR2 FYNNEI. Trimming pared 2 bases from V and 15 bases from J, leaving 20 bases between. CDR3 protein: CASSELLALDELYF. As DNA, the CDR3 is TGTGCCAGCAGTGAACTTCTAGCGTTAGACGAGCTGTACTTC.

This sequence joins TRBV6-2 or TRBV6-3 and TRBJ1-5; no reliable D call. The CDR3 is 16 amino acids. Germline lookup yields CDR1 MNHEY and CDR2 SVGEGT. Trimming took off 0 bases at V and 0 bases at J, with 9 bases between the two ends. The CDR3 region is CASSYSSSGSNQPQHF. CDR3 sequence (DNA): TGTGCCAGCAGTTACTCGTCGTCCGGTAGCAATCAGCCCCAGCATTTT.

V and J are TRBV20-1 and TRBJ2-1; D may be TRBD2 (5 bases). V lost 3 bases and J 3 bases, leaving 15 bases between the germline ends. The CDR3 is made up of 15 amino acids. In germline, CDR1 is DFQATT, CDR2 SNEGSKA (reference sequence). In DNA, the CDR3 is TGCAGTGCTAGTAGCCCGGGAACGGTCTACAATGAGCAGTTCTTC. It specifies CSASSPGTVYNEQFF.

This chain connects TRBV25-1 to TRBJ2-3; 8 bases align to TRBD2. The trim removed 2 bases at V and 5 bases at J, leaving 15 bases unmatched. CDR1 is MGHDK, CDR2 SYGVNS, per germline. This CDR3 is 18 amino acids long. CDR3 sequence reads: CASSETLMAGGRGDTQYF. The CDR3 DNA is TGTGCCAGCAGTGAAACCCTAATGGCGGGAGGCAGGGGAGATACGCAGTATTTT.

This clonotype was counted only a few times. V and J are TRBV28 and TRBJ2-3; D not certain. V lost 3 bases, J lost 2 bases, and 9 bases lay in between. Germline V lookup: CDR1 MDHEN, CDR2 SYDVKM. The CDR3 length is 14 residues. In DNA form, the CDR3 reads TGTGCCAGCAGTTTGGGGTACAACACAGATACGCAGTATTTT. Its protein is CASSLGYNTDTQYF.

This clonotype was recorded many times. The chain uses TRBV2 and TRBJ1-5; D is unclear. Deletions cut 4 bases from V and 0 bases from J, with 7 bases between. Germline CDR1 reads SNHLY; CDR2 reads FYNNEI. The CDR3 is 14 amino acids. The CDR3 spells CASSGWNSNQPQHF. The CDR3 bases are TGTGCCAGCAGTGGCTGGAATAGCAATCAGCCCCAGCATTTT.

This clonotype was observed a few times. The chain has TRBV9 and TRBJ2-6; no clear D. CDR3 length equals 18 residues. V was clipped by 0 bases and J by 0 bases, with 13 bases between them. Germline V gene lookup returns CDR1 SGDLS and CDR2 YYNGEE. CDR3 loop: CASSVGEGSLSGANVLTF. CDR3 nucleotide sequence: TGTGCCAGCAGCGTAGGGGAAGGCTCCCTCTCTGGGGCCAACGTCCTGACTTTC.

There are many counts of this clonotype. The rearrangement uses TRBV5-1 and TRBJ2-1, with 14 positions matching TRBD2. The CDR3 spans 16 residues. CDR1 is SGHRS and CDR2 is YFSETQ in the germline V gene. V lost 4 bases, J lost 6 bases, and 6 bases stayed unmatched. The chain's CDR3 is CASSPTTSGGANEQFF. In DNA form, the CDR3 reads TGCGCCAGCAGCCCGACGACTAGCGGGGGGGCCAATGAGCAGTTCTTC.

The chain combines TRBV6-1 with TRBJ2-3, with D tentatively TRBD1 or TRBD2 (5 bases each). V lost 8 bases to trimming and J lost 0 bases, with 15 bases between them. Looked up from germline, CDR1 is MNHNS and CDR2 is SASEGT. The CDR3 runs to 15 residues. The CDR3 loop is CASAQIGGSTDTQYF. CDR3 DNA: TGTGCCAGCGCGCAGATTGGGGGTAGCACAGATACGCAGTATTTT.

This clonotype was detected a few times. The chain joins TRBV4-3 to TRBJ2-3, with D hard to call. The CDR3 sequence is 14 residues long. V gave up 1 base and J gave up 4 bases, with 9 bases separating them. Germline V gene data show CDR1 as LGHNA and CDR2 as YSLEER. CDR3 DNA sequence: TGCGCCAGCAGCCAAGTTGGCAGCCCAGATACGCAGTATTTT. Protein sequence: CASSQVGSPDTQYF.

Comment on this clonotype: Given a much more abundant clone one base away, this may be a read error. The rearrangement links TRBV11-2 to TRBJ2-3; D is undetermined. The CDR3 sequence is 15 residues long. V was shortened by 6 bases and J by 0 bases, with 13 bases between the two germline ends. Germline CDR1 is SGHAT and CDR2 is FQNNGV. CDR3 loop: CASRKISRSTDTQYF. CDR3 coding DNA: TGTGCCAGCAGGAAGATTAGCCGAAGCACAGATACGCAGTATTTT.

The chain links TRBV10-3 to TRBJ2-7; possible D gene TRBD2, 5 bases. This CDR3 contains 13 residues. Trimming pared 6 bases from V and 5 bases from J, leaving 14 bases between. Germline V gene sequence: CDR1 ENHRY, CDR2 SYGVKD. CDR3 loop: CAIRGGPLDEQYF. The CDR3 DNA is TGTGCCATCAGAGGAGGACCTCTCGACGAGCAGTACTTC.

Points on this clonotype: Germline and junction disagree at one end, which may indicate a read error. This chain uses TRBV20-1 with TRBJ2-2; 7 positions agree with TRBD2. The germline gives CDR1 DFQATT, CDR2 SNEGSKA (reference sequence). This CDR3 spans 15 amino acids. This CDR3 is CSVRDSGRGTGELFF. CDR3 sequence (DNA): TGCAGTGTTAGAGATTCAGGGAGGGGAACCGGGGAGCTGTTTTTT.

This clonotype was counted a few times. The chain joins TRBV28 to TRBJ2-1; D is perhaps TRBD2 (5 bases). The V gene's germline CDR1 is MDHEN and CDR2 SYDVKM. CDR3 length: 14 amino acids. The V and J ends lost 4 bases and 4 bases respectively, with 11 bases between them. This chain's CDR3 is CASSSPGIYNEQFF. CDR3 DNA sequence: TGTGCCAGCAGTTCGCCGGGAATTTACAATGAGCAGTTCTTC.